The rows below give T cell receptor beta chains drawn from one sample of a study of STAT5B mutations in CD4+ large granular lymphocyte leukemia. The method was immunoSEQ multiplex PCR; TCRdb's version includes in-frame clones alone and lacks a portion of them. The data hold under 30,000 clones, with less than 85% observed a single time. Specimen: CD4+ T cells from blood buffy coats. Receptors originate from a human donor in good health. The CDR3 runs from the conserved cysteine through the conserved F or W. A D gene is named only where the DNA matches it firmly. Clone size is given for some rows only: seen once, a few or many times, or a class if the clone is expanded.

J,D,size,V,DNA,CDR3
TRBJ2-5,TRBD2,NA,TRBV7-2,TGTGCCAGCAGCTTAGGATTTCTGGCGGGAGGGCTTGAGACCCAGTACTTC,CASSLGFLAGGLETQYF
TRBJ1-5,NA,NA,TRBV5-6,TGTGCCAGCAGCTTTTTCCAGGGCCGAGACAATCAGCCCCAGCATTTT,CASSFFQGRDNQPQHF
TRBJ2-7,TRBD2,medium-sized,TRBV10-3,TGTGCCATCATGGCCGCGGGAGGAGGGTACGAGCAGTACTTC,CAIMAAGGGYEQYF
TRBJ2-2,TRBD1,NA,TRBV4-3,TGCGCCAGCAGCCAAGATCAAGGGACAGGGGTGAGGAACACCGGGGAGCTGTTTTTT,CASSQDQGTGVRNTGELFF
TRBJ2-1,TRBD2,NA,TRBV5-1,TGCGCCAGCAGCTTTGGACTAGCGGGAACCCAATACAATGAGCAGTTCTTC,CASSFGLAGTQYNEQFF
TRBJ1-6,NA,NA,TRBV6-6,TGTGCCAGCAGTGTACGAGGTTATAGTTCACCCCTCCACTTT,CASSVRGYSSPLHF
TRBJ2-3,NA,NA,TRBV7-9,TGTGCCAGCAGCTTAGTCCTAGGGAGCACAGATACGCAGTATTTT,CASSLVLGSTDTQYF
TRBJ2-5,NA,NA,TRBV25-1,TGTGCCAGCAGTGAACCCGACAGGTACCAAGAGACCCAGTACTTC,CASSEPDRYQETQYF
TRBJ1-2,NA,NA,TRBV4-2,TGTGCCAGCAGCACCCCGGACAGAAACTATGGCTACACCTTC,CASSTPDRNYGYTF
TRBJ2-1,NA,NA,TRBV2,TGTGCCAGCAGTGAACTAGCGTTCAACTCCTACAATGAGCAGTTCTTC,CASSELAFNSYNEQFF
TRBJ2-2,TRBD1,NA,TRBV7-8,TGTGCCAGCAGCTCACAGGGGGCGGTCTGGACCGGGGAGCTGTTTTTT,CASSSQGAVWTGELFF
TRBJ2-5,TRBD1,once,TRBV6-1,TGTGCCACCACTACAGGACAGGGCAAAGAGACCCAGTACTTC,CATTTGQGKETQYF
TRBJ1-2,TRBD1,NA,TRBV5-1,TGCGCCAGCAGCTTACGGATACCGGGACAGGGGGTGGATGGGGGCTACACCTTC,CASSLRIPGQGVDGGYTF
TRBJ2-5,TRBD1,NA,TRBV25-1,TGTGCCAGCAGTGAATGGTTACAGGGGGCGCGAGAGACCCAGTACTTC,CASSEWLQGARETQYF
TRBJ1-1,NA,NA,TRBV20-1,TGCAGTGCTACCTGGGATACTGAAGCTTTCTTT,CSATWDTEAFF
TRBJ2-7,TRBD1,few,TRBV30,TGTGCCTGGAGAGAAACCGGGACAGGGGCCTACGAGCAGTACTTC,CAWRETGTGAYEQYF
TRBJ2-5,TRBD2,NA,TRBV5-4,TGTGCCAGCAGCCCGGGACTAGCGGGATTCCAAGAGACCCAGTACTTC,CASSPGLAGFQETQYF
TRBJ1-1,TRBD1,NA,TRBV7-2,TGTGCCAGCAGCTCAGCACAGGGGTTCTTGAACACTGAAGCTTTCTTT,CASSSAQGFLNTEAFF
TRBJ2-2,TRBD2,few,TRBV7-3,TGTGCCAGCAGTCGACTAGCGGGAGCCACCGGGGAGCTGTTTTTT,CASSRLAGATGELFF
TRBJ1-2,NA,few,TRBV6-1,TGTGCCACTCGCCCGGGGCCGATTGGTGCCTATGGCTACACCTTC,CATRPGPIGAYGYTF
TRBJ1-1,NA,NA,TRBV5-1,TGCGCCAGCAGCTTACTGACAGGAGGGAACACTGAAGCTTTCTTT,CASSLLTGGNTEAFF
TRBJ1-5,NA,NA,TRBV6-6,TGTGCCAGCAGTTACTCGGGGGGACCCAATCAGCCCCAGCATTTT,CASSYSGGPNQPQHF
TRBJ2-3,NA,NA,TRBV2,TGTGCCAGCAGTGACAGGGGCAGTCACACAGATACGCAGTATTTT,CASSDRGSHTDTQYF
TRBJ2-3,TRBD2,NA,TRBV14,TGTGCCAGCAGCCCACGTCGGACTAGCGGTAGCACAGATACGCAGTATTTT,CASSPRRTSGSTDTQYF
TRBJ2-3,NA,NA,TRBV7-3,TGTGCCAGCAGCTTAGGCTTGACAGATACGCAGTATTTT,CASSLGLTDTQYF
TRBJ2-2,TRBD1,NA,TRBV25-1,TGTGCCAGCAGTGAATTCGCACAGGGGGCCCCCGGGGAGCTGTTTTTT,CASSEFAQGAPGELFF
TRBJ1-1,NA,few,TRBV27,TGTGCCAGCAGTTTAAGGGATTTGGGAGCTTTCTTT,CASSLRDLGAFF
TRBJ2-7,NA,NA,TRBV20-1,TGCAGTGCTAGTTACCTGGGAATACAGTACTTC,CSASYLGIQYF
TRBJ2-7,TRBD1,NA,TRBV6-1,TGTGCCAGCAGTGAAGCTTCCGGGACAGGGAGTCCCTTAAGGGCCTACGAGCAGTACTTC,CASSEASGTGSPLRAYEQYF
TRBJ1-4,TRBD1,NA,TRBV6-1,TGTGCCAGCAGACAGGGGGCGAGTGAAAAACTGTTTTTT,CASRQGASEKLFF
TRBJ2-1,TRBD2,NA,TRBV2,TGTGCCAGCAGTGATGCGGGAGGACACTACAATGAGCAGTTCTTC,CASSDAGGHYNEQFF